One T cell receptor beta chain is described in this entry. Using genomic DNA as the template, TCR beta VDJ and CDR3 profiling was carried out. TCRdb re-derived calls from the reads in MiXCR, one entry per CDR3 protein. The sample has roughly 260,000 distinct CDR3 sequences, roughly half seen once; the top ten hold 7% to 9.5%. The germline CDR1 and CDR2 sequences are LNHDA and SQIVND (reference sequence). The CDR3 runs 15 residues. The V gene lost 3 bases and the J gene lost 0 bases, with 11 bases spanning the gap. The sample belongs to a study of CD8+CD57+ T cells in acquired aplastic anemia. The authors sequenced patients whose flow cytometry had shown CD8+CD57+ cell expansion.

This receptor was taken from a human donor with aplastic anemia. The sequencing input was sorted CD4+, CD8+, or CD8+CD57+ T cells (not recorded which) from PBMCs. The chain links TRBV19 to TRBJ2-5, with TRBD1 as a possible D gene (7 bases). The CDR3 DNA reads TGTGCCAGTAGTATGGGGGGACAGTACCAAGAGACCCAGTACTTC. Its translation: CASSMGGQYQETQYF. Looking up the rest from reference TRBV19 and TRBJ2-5 gives the full variable domain: DGGITQSPKYLFRKEGQNVTLSCEQNLNHDAMYWYRQDPGQGLRLIYYSQIVNDFQKGDIAEGYSVSREKKESFPLTVTSAQKNPTAFYLCASSMGGQYQETQYFGPGTRLLVL.